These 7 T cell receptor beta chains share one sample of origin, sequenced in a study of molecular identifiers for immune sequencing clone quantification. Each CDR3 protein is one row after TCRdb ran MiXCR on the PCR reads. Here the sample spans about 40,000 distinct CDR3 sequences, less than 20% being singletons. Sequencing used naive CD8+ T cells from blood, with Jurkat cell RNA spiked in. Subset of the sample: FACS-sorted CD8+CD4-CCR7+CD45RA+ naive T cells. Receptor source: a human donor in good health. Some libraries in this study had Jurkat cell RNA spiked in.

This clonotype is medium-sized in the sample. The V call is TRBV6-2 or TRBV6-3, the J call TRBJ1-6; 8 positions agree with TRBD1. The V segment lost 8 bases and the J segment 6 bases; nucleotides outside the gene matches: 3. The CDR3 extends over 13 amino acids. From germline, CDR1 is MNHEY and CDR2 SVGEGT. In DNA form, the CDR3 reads TGTGCCAGCCGGGACAGGACTAATTCACCCCTCCACTTT. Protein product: CASRDRTNSPLHF.

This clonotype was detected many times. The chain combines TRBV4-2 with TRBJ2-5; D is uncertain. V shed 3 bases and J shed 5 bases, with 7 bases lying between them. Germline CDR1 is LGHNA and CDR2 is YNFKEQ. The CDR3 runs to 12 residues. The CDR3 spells CASSHIAETQYF. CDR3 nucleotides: TGTGCCAGCAGCCATATCGCTGAGACCCAGTACTTC.

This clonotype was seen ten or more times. CDR3 amino acids: CASSYRQAQETQYF. As DNA, the CDR3 is TGTGCCAGCAGCTACCGACAGGCTCAAGAGACCCAGTACTTC. The chain recombines TRBV7-3 with TRBJ2-5; possible D gene TRBD1, 6 bases. Germline CDR1 reads SGHTA; CDR2 reads FQGTGA. The CDR3 covers 14 residues. V shed 4 bases and J shed 2 bases, with 11 bases lying between them. Together with reference TRBV7-3 and TRBJ2-5, the CDR3 gives the full variable domain: GAGVSQTPSNKVTEKGKYVELRCDPISGHTALYWYRQSLGQGPEFLIYFQGTGAADDSGLPNDRFFAVRPEGSVSTLKIQRTERGDSAVYLCASSYRQAQETQYFGPGTRLLVL.

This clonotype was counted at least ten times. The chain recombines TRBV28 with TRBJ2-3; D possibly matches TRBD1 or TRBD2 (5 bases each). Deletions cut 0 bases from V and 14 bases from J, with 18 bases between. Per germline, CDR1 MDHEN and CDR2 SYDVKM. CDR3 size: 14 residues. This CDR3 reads CASSLWSLGTPPYF. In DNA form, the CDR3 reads TGTGCCAGCAGTTTATGGTCCCTCGGGACGCCTCCGTATTTT.

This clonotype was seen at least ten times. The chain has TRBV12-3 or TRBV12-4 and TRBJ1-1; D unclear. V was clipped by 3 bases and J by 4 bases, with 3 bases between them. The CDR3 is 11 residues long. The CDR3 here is CASSFGTEAFF. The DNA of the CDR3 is TGTGCCAGCAGTTTTGGCACTGAAGCTTTCTTT.

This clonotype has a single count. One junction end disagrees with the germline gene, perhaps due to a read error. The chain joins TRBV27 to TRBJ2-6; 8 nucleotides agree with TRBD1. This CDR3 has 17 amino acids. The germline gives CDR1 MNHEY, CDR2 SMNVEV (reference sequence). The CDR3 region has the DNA TGTGCCGGCAGTTTGACGACAGGGGCCTCTGGGGCCAACGTCCTGACTTTC. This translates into CAGSLTTGASGANVLTF. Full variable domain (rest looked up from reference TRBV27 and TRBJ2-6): EAQVTQNPRYLITVTGKKLTVTCSQNMNHEYMSWYRQDPGLGLRQIYYSMNVEVTDKGDVPEGYKVSRKEKRNFPLILESPSPNQTSLYFCAGSLTTGASGANVLTFGAGSRLTVL.

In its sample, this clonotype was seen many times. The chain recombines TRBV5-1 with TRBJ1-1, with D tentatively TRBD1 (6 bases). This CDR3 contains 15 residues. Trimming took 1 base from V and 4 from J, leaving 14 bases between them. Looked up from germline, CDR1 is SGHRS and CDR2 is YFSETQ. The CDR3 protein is CASSLMGGSGTEAFF. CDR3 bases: TGCGCCAGCAGCTTGATGGGGGGCTCAGGCACTGAAGCTTTCTTT.